What follows are 8 T cell receptor beta chains derived from one specimen sequenced in a study of cytomegalovirus exposure and HLA in healthy donors. The PCR was carried out with 60 Vbeta primers and 13 Jbeta primers. Repertoires were generated with immunoSEQ multiplex PCR, while TCRdb's copy carries only in-frame clones and drops some. The sample comprises about 150,000 clones, 64% of which are singletons, and less than 3.5% rests with the top ten. The specimen was PBMCs. All receptors come from a woman under 40 in good health and CMV-seropositive.

There are a few counts of this clone. The chain links TRBV15 to TRBJ2-7, with 12 bases fitting TRBD2. The CDR3 spans 18 residues. The junction had 12 bases not matched to a gene; V was cut back by 0 bases and J by 6 bases. Germline loops: CDR1 LNHNV, CDR2 YYDKDF (reference sequence). In DNA form, the CDR3 reads TGTGCCACCAGCAGAGATTTCAAAGGACTAGCGGGACTTTCCGAGCAGTACTTC. Translation: CATSRDFKGLAGLSEQYF. Full variable domain (rest looked up from reference TRBV15 and TRBJ2-7): DAMVIQNPRYQVTQFGKPVTLSCSQTLNHNVMYWYQQKSSQAPKLLFHYYDKDFNNEADTPDNFQSRRPNTSFCFLDIRSPGLGDTAMYLCATSRDFKGLAGLSEQYFGPGTRLTVT.

V is TRBV7-9 and J is TRBJ2-3, with 11 bases matching TRBD2. The V segment lost 5 bases and the J segment 4 bases; nucleotides outside the gene matches: 5. Germline loops: CDR1 SEHNR, CDR2 FQNEAQ (reference sequence). The CDR3 consists of 15 residues. The CDR3 DNA is TGTGCCAGCAGCATTAGCGGGGGGGCGGCAGATACGCAGTATTTT. Its protein is CASSISGGAADTQYF.

This clone was observed a handful of times. The CDR3 coding sequence is TGCGCCAGCAGCGCCGACAGGGATGGCTACACCTTC. Residues: CASSADRDGYTF. The chain recombines TRBV5-1 with TRBJ1-2, with 7 nucleotides matching TRBD1. From germline, CDR1 is SGHRS and CDR2 YFSETQ. The trim removed 4 bases at V and 6 bases at J, leaving 3 bases unmatched. The CDR3 totals 12 residues.

CDR3 coding DNA: TGTGCCAGCAGCGTCGCACCCGGGAGCCAAGAGACCCAGTACTTC. This encodes CASSVAPGSQETQYF. The J gene is TRBJ2-5, the V gene TRBV9; weak D call: TRBD2 (6 bases). Trimming cost V 2 bases and J 1 base, with 12 bases left between them. This CDR3 region has 15 residues. Per germline, CDR1 SGDLS and CDR2 YYNGEE.

This clone has just one count. The DNA of the CDR3 is TGTGCCAGCAGCTTGGAAGGGACAGGGAATACCCAAAGGAACACTGAAGCTTTCTTT. This codes for CASSLEGTGNTQRNTEAFF. The V gene is TRBV5-5, the J gene TRBJ1-1, with 9 bases lining up with TRBD1. This CDR3 spans 19 amino acids. Looked up from germline, CDR1 is SGHKS and CDR2 is YYEKEE (reference sequence). V was pared by 0 bases and J by 1 base, with 13 bases of the junction left unmatched.

The gene calls are TRBV14 and TRBJ1-2; unclear D gene. Germline V gene sequence: CDR1 SGHDN, CDR2 FVKESK. V gave up 4 bases and J gave up 4 bases, with 13 bases separating them. The CDR3 is 14 amino acids. The CDR3 sequence is CASSLTWETYGYTF. In nucleotides, the CDR3 is TGTGCCAGCAGCCTTACGTGGGAGACCTATGGCTACACCTTC. The full variable domain, rest sourced from reference TRBV14 and TRBJ1-2, is EAGVTQFPSHSVIEKGQTVTLRCDPISGHDNLYWYRRVMGKEIKFLLHFVKESKQDESGMPNNRFLAERTGGTYSTLKVQPAELEDSGVYFCASSLTWETYGYTFGSGTRLTVV.

This chain uses TRBV19 with TRBJ1-1, with TRBD1 identical over 7 bases. This CDR3 has 14 amino acids. Unmatched junction bases numbered 11, after V lost 7 bases and J lost 6 bases. CDR1 LNHDA and CDR2 SQIVND come from the germline V gene (reference sequence). This chain's CDR3 is CASKTGSIFAEAFF. The CDR3 bases are TGTGCCAGTAAGACAGGGTCGATTTTCGCTGAAGCTTTCTTT.

This clone was detected a few times. The chain is built from TRBV4-1 and TRBJ1-4, with a possible D match to TRBD1 (6 bases). V was clipped by 0 bases and J by 8 bases, with 7 bases between them. Germline V gene sequence: CDR1 MGHRA, CDR2 YSYEKL. This CDR3 is 13 amino acids long. The CDR3 spells CASSQDRGEKLFF. The CDR3 DNA sequence: TGCGCCAGCAGCCAAGATAGGGGGGAAAAACTGTTTTTT.